The sequence of this T cell receptor beta chain was determined in a study of OX40 agonist ivuxolimab in advanced cancers. Study-wide context: The dose-escalation cohort had hepatocellular carcinoma, melanoma, renal cell or head and neck cancer. The dose-escalation cohort was approximately 81% male, with a mean age of 60 years, ranging about 23 to 80. General study results and limits: At 0.1 to 3.0 mg/kg, clonal expansion of CD4+ and CD8+ blood T cells had occurred by week 6. Partial responders receiving 0.1-3.0 mg/kg showed among the lowest clonal expansion.

Of note for this clone: The target antigen is unknown.

TCRdb keeps only in-frame clones here, not all; method: immunoSEQ multiplex PCR. The sample lists around 20,000 clones; roughly 80% were seen once. The CDR3 extends over 13 amino acids. Germline-derived CDR1 and CDR2 are SGHVS and FNYEAQ. Trimming removed 5 bases at V and 0 bases at J, with 5 bases between. The clonotype originates from an adult with an advanced solid tumor such as melanoma, head and neck, liver or kidney cancer. V is TRBV7-6 and J is TRBJ1-3; no clear D gene. Source: CD4+ or CD8+ T cells sorted from blood, taken in a trial of the OX40 agonist ivuxolimab. The CDR3 reads CASSASSGNTIYF. The CDR3 DNA is TGTGCCAGCAGCGCCAGCTCTGGAAACACCATATATTTT.